The rows below give T cell receptor beta chains drawn from one sample of a study of response to subunit inactivated influenza vaccine. TCRdb recomputed calls from the RT-PCR reads with MiXCR, one row per CDR3 protein. The data contain about 160,000 distinct CDR3 sequences, roughly 11% of them singletons. The sequencing here drew on non-naive T cells sorted from PBMCs, taken 40 to 50 days after vaccination. The origin of the receptors is a man aged 50 to 59 who received an inactivated influenza vaccine. Both conserved end residues are part of each CDR3. Fields, in order: V gene, clone size, J gene, D gene, CDR3 DNA, CDR3 protein. A D gene is named only where the DNA matches it firmly. The size of a clone is reported for some rows only, either as once, few or many, or as a class for expanded clones.

>TRBV12-3/TRBV12-4|many|TRBJ2-1|.
TGTGCCAGCACTCGAGAGGGATACAATGAGCAGTTCTTC
CASTREGYNEQFF
>TRBV5-1|.|TRBJ2-3|TRBD2
TGCGCCAGCAGCTTGGGACTAGCCACACAAGATACGCAGTATTTT
CASSLGLATQDTQYF
>TRBV10-3|.|TRBJ1-4|.
TGTGCCATCAGTGAACGGGAGACTAATGAAAAACTGTTTTTT
CAISERETNEKLFF
>TRBV4-2|many|TRBJ2-7|.
TGTGCCAGCAGCCAAGGGTTCTCCTACGAGCAGTACTTC
CASSQGFSYEQYF
>TRBV7-2|.|TRBJ2-7|.
TGTGCCAGCAGCTTAGGTGGGACGGCGCCCTACGAGCAGTACTTC
CASSLGGTAPYEQYF
>TRBV12-3/TRBV12-4|few|TRBJ1-4|TRBD1
TGTGCCAGCAGCCAGGACAGGGGGCAGGAAAAACTGTTTTTT
CASSQDRGQEKLFF
>TRBV18|few|TRBJ2-7|.
TGTGCCAGCTCACTAAACACTTTGGACAGCTCCTACGAGCAGTACTTC
CASSLNTLDSSYEQYF
>TRBV20-1|.|TRBJ2-1|TRBD2
TGCAGTGCTATAGCGGGGGTCTACAATGAGCAGTTCTTC
CSAIAGVYNEQFF
>TRBV4-3|many|TRBJ2-2|.
TGCGCCAGCAGCCAGCGGGTTTCGGACACCGGGGAGCTGTTTTTT
CASSQRVSDTGELFF
>TRBV4-1|many|TRBJ2-3|.
TGCGCCAGCAGCCAAGTTATCTCCACAGATACGCAGTATTTT
CASSQVISTDTQYF
>TRBV7-2|many|TRBJ2-7|TRBD2
TGTGCCAGCAGCTTAGTTGGTAGCGGGGGGGCGGGCGAGCAGTACTTC
CASSLVGSGGAGEQYF
>TRBV20-1|.|TRBJ2-7|TRBD1
TGCAGTGCCAACTCCGGGACAGGGGGCTACGAGCAGTACTTC
CSANSGTGGYEQYF
>TRBV10-2|.|TRBJ2-2|TRBD1
TGCGCCAGCAGAGTACAGGGGTCCACCGGGGAGCTGTTTTTT
CASRVQGSTGELFF
>TRBV20-1|.|TRBJ2-4|.
TGCAGTGCTACTTCGGGGCAGGGTCAGTACTTC
CSATSGQGQYF
>TRBV3-1|.|TRBJ2-5|TRBD2
TGTGCCAGCACCCAAGGGACTAGCGGGAGGGAGACCCAGTACTTC
CASTQGTSGRETQYF
>TRBV12-3/TRBV12-4|.|TRBJ2-7|TRBD1
TGTGCCAGCAGCCCGACAGGGGGGACCTACGAGCAGTACTTC
CASSPTGGTYEQYF
>TRBV20-1|few|TRBJ2-7|TRBD1
TGCAGTGCTAGGGGTGGTCAGGGGGCATACGAGCAGTACTTC
CSARGGQGAYEQYF
>TRBV4-2|few|TRBJ2-5|TRBD1
TGTGCCAGCAGCCAAGTGGGACAGGGGGCTGTAGAGACCCAGTACTTC
CASSQVGQGAVETQYF
>TRBV5-4|many|TRBJ1-3|.
TGTGCCAGCAGCTTGGATAGGGGACACACCATATATTTT
CASSLDRGHTIYF
>TRBV10-3|few|TRBJ1-2|TRBD1
TGTGCCATCAGTGACCCTAAGGAGGGGGCGACCTATGGCTACACCTTC
CAISDPKEGATYGYTF
>TRBV20-1|few|TRBJ2-7|TRBD2
TGCAGTGCTAGAGATCGTACTAGCGGGAGTGGGAACGAGCAGTACTTC
CSARDRTSGSGNEQYF
>TRBV7-2|few|TRBJ1-6|.
TGTGCCAGCAGCTTCTACGGAGATAATTCACCCCTCCACTTT
CASSFYGDNSPLHF
>TRBV28|few|TRBJ1-6|.
TGTGCCAGCAGTTTATCCGGATACAATTCACCCCTCCACTTT
CASSLSGYNSPLHF
>TRBV5-1|many|TRBJ2-7|TRBD1
TGCGCCAGCAGCTATGGAGGGACAGGGCTTTACGAGCAGTACTTC
CASSYGGTGLYEQYF
>TRBV4-2|few|TRBJ2-5|.
TGTGCCAGCAGCGGGACAGGGGGCTACCTAGCGGGAGGGCAAGAGACCCAGTACTTC
CASSGTGGYLAGGQETQYF
>TRBV5-1|few|TRBJ1-2|.
TGCGCCAGCAGCTTGGAAGGAGGCTACTATGGCTACACCTTC
CASSLEGGYYGYTF
>TRBV7-2|few|TRBJ2-5|TRBD1
TGTGCCAGCAGCACCAGACAGGGGGTGTTTGAGACCCAGTACTTC
CASSTRQGVFETQYF
>TRBV18|.|TRBJ1-1|TRBD1
TGTGCCAGCTCACCACTCGGACAGGGGGCCACTGAAGCTTTCTTT
CASSPLGQGATEAFF
>TRBV19|many|TRBJ1-2|.
TGTGCCAGTAGCTGGGGCAGGGGAAACTATGGCTACACCTTC
CASSWGRGNYGYTF
>TRBV4-2|.|TRBJ2-2|TRBD2
TGTGCCATCCAGCGGGAGGAGAACACCGGGGAGCTGTTTTTT
CAIQREENTGELFF
>TRBV3-1|.|TRBJ2-1|.
TGTGCCAGCAGCCAAGATCCGACGACTAGTCCGTCCGGGAGCTCCTACAATGAGCAGTTCTTC
CASSQDPTTSPSGSSYNEQFF
>TRBV3-1|many|TRBJ1-4|.
TGTGCCAGCACCCAGGGAGAGGGACCAGGTGAAAAACTGTTTTTT
CASTQGEGPGEKLFF
>TRBV5-1|.|TRBJ2-7|TRBD1
TGCGCCAGCAGCCCCGCCGGGACAGGGACTTCAGTGCAGTACTTC
CASSPAGTGTSVQYF
>TRBV7-9|many|TRBJ1-1|.
TGTGCCAGCAGCCCAAATGAGGCTGAAGCTTTCTTT
CASSPNEAEAFF
>TRBV20-1|few|TRBJ1-6|.
TGCAGTGCTAGTCGGGAGGGAAATTCACCCCTCCACTTT
CSASREGNSPLHF
>TRBV21-1|many|TRBJ2-1|.
TGTGCCAGCAGCTTTCCGGGGGGGCGTTCTAATGAGCAGTTCTTC
CASSFPGGRSNEQFF
>TRBV10-3|.|TRBJ2-3|.
TGTGCCATCAGCTCGGGACGCAGCACAGATACGCAGTATTTT
CAISSGRSTDTQYF
>TRBV2|few|TRBJ1-2|TRBD1
TGTGCCAGCAGTGAACCAGGGGGCTATGGCTACACCTTC
CASSEPGGYGYTF
>TRBV7-2|few|TRBJ1-1|.
TGTGCCAGCAGCTCCGGGCGGCTGAACACTGAAGCTTTCTTT
CASSSGRLNTEAFF
>TRBV11-2|.|TRBJ2-3|TRBD1
TGTGCCAGCCAGGGGGTGCCTTGGGCAGATACGCAGTATTTT
CASQGVPWADTQYF
>TRBV4-2|many|TRBJ2-1|TRBD1
TGTGCCAGCAGCTCCCGACAGGGGGTCTACAATGAGCAGTTCTTC
CASSSRQGVYNEQFF
>TRBV2|many|TRBJ1-6|TRBD1
TGTGCCAGCAGTGAATTGACAGGGGGCTTTGATTCACCCCTCCACTTT
CASSELTGGFDSPLHF
>TRBV5-1|many|TRBJ2-1|TRBD2
TGCGCCAGCAGCTTAAGGGGCCCCGGGACTAGCGTGAACAATGAGCAGTTCTTC
CASSLRGPGTSVNNEQFF
>TRBV11-2|.|TRBJ2-3|.
TGTGCCAGCAGCTTAGTCCTCACAGATACGCAGTATTTT
CASSLVLTDTQYF
>TRBV20-1|few|TRBJ2-1|TRBD2
TGCAGTGCTAGAGATCGACTAGCGGATTATGAGCAGTTCTTC
CSARDRLADYEQFF
>TRBV28|.|TRBJ1-1|TRBD1
TGTGCCAGCAGTCAGAGACAGGGAGCGAGGAGAAAGAACACTGAAGCTTTCTTT
CASSQRQGARRKNTEAFF
>TRBV20-1|.|TRBJ2-5|TRBD2
TGCAGTGCTAGGCTAGCGGGAGGAAACTTTTACTTC
CSARLAGGNFYF
>TRBV20-1|few|TRBJ1-4|.
TGCAGTGCCCGAAGAAATAATGAAAAACTGTTTTTT
CSARRNNEKLFF
>TRBV20-1|.|TRBJ1-5|.
TGCAGTGCTTATGGTCCCAATCAGCCCCAGCATTTT
CSAYGPNQPQHF
>TRBV4-1|few|TRBJ2-2|.
TGCGCCAGCAGCCGAGGGGAGCTGGGCACCGGGGAGCTGTTTTTT
CASSRGELGTGELFF
>TRBV2|.|TRBJ1-2|TRBD1
TGTGCCAGCAGTGAAGGGGACAGGGGACTCCATGGCTACACCTTC
CASSEGDRGLHGYTF
>TRBV6-1|many|TRBJ1-1|.
TGTGCCAGCTTCACCCGACAGCTGAACACTGAAGCTTTCTTT
CASFTRQLNTEAFF
>TRBV29-1|many|TRBJ2-7|TRBD1
TGCAGCGTTGAAGATCGGGACAGGAAATACTACGAGCAGTACTTC
CSVEDRDRKYYEQYF
>TRBV6-5|many|TRBJ2-7|.
TGTGCCAGCAGTTACGGGGGGCGTTCCTACGAGCAGTACTTC
CASSYGGRSYEQYF
>TRBV6-1|.|TRBJ2-2|.
TGTGCCAGCAGACAGGGGGGGAGCACCGGGGAGCTGTTTTTT
CASRQGGSTGELFF